These T cell receptor beta chains were read from a single sample in a study of blood T cell repertoires in COVID-19. The data were produced by immunoSEQ multiplex PCR, yet TCRdb's version contains in-frame clones alone and is incomplete. The sample shows 250,000 to 300,000 clones, 75% to 90% of them seen only once. The source material was peripheral blood. These receptors were taken from a woman in her sixties or seventies with acute or convalescent COVID-19. Both conserved end residues are trimmed from each CDR3. Fields, in order: V gene, J gene, CDR3 protein.

TRBV7-6,TRBJ1-6,ASSLEGVQNNSPLH
TRBV2,TRBJ1-1,ASSTRRAGTEAF
TRBV5-4,TRBJ2-7,ASSLLLGQGGNEQY
TRBV5-1,TRBJ1-1,ASSSTGGNTEAF
TRBV15,TRBJ1-5,ATSRAVSNQPQH
TRBV7-8,TRBJ1-6,ASSLAVSNSPLH
TRBV4-1,TRBJ1-4,ASSRPGDRVEKLF
TRBV10-3,TRBJ1-1,ASHRGRETEAF
TRBV18,TRBJ2-5,ASSPDISTARETQY
TRBV6-4,TRBJ2-2,ASSYNRAGELF
TRBV15,TRBJ2-1,ATSRDYPGNSYNEQF
TRBV5-1,TRBJ1-2,ASSLGSEGVYT
TRBV3-1/TRBV3-2,TRBJ1-2,ASSLGQTYYGYT
TRBV7-6,TRBJ1-1,ASSFRTEAF
TRBV11-1,TRBJ2-5,ASSLGREETQY
TRBV2,TRBJ2-7,ASRPGAGSFEQY
TRBV3-1/TRBV3-2,TRBJ1-1,ASSQVGQGAF
TRBV2,TRBJ2-1,ASSATGTQF
TRBV3-1/TRBV3-2,TRBJ1-6,ASSPSSYSPLH
TRBV13,TRBJ1-3,ASSFSVGTAGNTIY
TRBV5-1,TRBJ1-6,ASSRWTGPGSPLH
TRBV5-1,TRBJ1-1,ASSSQGWGTEAF
TRBV12-5,TRBJ2-5,ASRGGAEETQY
TRBV5-1,TRBJ2-3,ASARGASIISPHSDTQY
TRBV19,TRBJ1-5,ASAPSHTDRANQPQH
TRBV5-4,TRBJ2-2,ASSVQGRDTGELF
TRBV3-1/TRBV3-2,TRBJ1-5,ASSQGRGRQPQH
TRBV19,TRBJ1-5,ASSIGVYSNQPQH
TRBV11-2,TRBJ2-7,ASSPLSGAVNEQY
TRBV7-9,TRBJ1-1,ASSLYRENTEAF
TRBV5-1,TRBJ2-5,ASSFDGTPGETQY
TRBV5-4,TRBJ1-1,ASSLGWAMNTEAF
TRBV5-1,TRBJ1-3,ASSLGAKQGVLFSGNTIY
TRBV19,TRBJ2-1,ASSNPSGPSGLDEQF
TRBV6-4,TRBJ2-2,ASRGLAGGLNTGELF
TRBV7-8,TRBJ2-1,ASSLTRGVINEQF
TRBV30,TRBJ1-6,AWSSGGYNSPLH
TRBV5-4,TRBJ1-6,ASSFGAPNSPLH
TRBV3-1/TRBV3-2,TRBJ1-6,ASSQADRGLNSPLH
TRBV28,TRBJ1-6,ASSSRAGRASPLH
TRBV12-3/TRBV12-4,TRBJ1-1,ASSFGGKTEAF
TRBV5-4,TRBJ1-1,ASSLAVRGLGTEAF
TRBV6-6,TRBJ1-2,ASSYPGDRGYGYT
TRBV5-6,TRBJ2-1,ASSLPGGGTYNEQF
TRBV5-1,TRBJ2-1,ASSSLPWTSGGVTYNEQF
TRBV5-1,TRBJ1-2,ASSLGQPNYGYT
TRBV6-6,TRBJ1-2,ASSSDRGPRT
TRBV25-1,TRBJ2-6,ASSEKRGGAGGANVLT
TRBV3-1/TRBV3-2,TRBJ1-2,ASSPSDRGRGGYT
TRBV15,TRBJ2-1,ATSRDQGLESARSYNEQF
TRBV11-1,TRBJ2-1,ASSLALGQYNEQF
TRBV30,TRBJ2-7,AWSFRSDSEQY
TRBV6-5,TRBJ1-3,ATGARSSGNTIY
TRBV9,TRBJ1-2,ASSMGQGWGYT
TRBV3-1/TRBV3-2,TRBJ1-3,ASSRMTGRSGNTIY
TRBV3-1/TRBV3-2,TRBJ2-4,ASSGTGSANIQY
TRBV19,TRBJ1-1,ASLQVIGTEAF
TRBV7-2,TRBJ2-3,ASSLWPGADTQY
TRBV10-3,TRBJ2-2,AIAAGQSTGELF
TRBV7-3,TRBJ2-5,ASSSATGETQY